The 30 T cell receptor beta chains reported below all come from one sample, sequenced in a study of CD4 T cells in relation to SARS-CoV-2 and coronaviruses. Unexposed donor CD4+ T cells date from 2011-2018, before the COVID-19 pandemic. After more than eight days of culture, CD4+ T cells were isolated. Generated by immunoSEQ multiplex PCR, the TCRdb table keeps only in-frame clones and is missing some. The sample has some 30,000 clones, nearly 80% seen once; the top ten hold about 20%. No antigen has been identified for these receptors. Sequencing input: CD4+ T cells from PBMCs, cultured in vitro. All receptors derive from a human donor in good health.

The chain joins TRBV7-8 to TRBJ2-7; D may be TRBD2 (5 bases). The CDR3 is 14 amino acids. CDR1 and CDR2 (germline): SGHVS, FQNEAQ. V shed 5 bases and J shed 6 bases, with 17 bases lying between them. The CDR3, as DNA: TGTGCCAGCAGCGCCAGGAGGTTGACCCGCGAGCAGTACTTC. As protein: CASSARRLTREQYF.

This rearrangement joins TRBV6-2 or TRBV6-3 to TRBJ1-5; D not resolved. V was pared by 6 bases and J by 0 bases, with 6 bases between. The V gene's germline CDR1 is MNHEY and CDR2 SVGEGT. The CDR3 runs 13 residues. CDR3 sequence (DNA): TGTGCCAGCAGCCGTTATAGCAATCAGCCCCAGCATTTT. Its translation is CASSRYSNQPQHF.

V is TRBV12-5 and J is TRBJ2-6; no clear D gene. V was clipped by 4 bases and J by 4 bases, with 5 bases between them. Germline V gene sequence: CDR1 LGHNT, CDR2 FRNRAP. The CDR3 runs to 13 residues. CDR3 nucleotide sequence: TGTGCTAGTGGTTACGAGGGGGCCAACGTCCTGACTTTC. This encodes CASGYEGANVLTF. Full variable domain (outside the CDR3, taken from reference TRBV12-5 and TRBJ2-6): DARVTQTPRHKVTEMGQEVTMRCQPILGHNTVFWYRQTMMQGLELLAYFRNRAPLDDSGMPKDRFSAEMPDATLATLKIQPSEPRDSAVYFCASGYEGANVLTFGAGSRLTVL.

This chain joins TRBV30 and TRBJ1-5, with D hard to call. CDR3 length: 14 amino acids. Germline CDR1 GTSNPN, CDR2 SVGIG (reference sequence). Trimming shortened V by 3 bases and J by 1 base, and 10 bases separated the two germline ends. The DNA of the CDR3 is TGTGCCTGGAGCGGTCAGTGGAGCAATCAGCCCCAGCATTTT. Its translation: CAWSGQWSNQPQHF.

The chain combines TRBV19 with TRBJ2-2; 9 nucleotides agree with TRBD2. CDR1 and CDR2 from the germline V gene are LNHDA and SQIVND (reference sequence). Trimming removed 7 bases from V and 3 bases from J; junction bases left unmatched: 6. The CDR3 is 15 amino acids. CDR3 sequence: CASITSGGHTGELFF. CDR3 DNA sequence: TGTGCCAGTATAACCAGCGGGGGGCACACCGGGGAGCTGTTTTTT.

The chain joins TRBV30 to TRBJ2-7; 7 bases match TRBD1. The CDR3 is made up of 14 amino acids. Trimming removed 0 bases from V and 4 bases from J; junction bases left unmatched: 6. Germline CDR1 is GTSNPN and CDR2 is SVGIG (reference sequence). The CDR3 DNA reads TGTGCCTGGAGTGTACTCAAGGGGGCTTACGAGCAGTACTTC. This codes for CAWSVLKGAYEQYF.

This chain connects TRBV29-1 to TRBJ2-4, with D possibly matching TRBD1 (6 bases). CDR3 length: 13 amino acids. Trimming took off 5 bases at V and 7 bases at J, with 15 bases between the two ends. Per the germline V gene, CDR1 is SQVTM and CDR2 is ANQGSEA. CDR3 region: CSVIPWGHNIQYF. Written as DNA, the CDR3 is TGCAGCGTTATCCCTTGGGGGCATAACATTCAGTACTTC.

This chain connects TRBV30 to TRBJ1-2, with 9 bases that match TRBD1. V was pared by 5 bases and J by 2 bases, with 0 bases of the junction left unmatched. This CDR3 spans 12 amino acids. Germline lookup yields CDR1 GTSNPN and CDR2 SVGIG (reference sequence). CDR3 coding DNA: TGTGCCTGGGGGACAGGGAACTATGGCTACACCTTC. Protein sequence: CAWGTGNYGYTF.

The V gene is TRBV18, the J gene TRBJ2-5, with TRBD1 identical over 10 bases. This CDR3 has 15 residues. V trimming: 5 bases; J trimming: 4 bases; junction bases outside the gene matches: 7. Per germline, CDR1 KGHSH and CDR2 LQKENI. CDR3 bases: TGTGCCAGCTCATCCGGGACAGGGGTAGGAGAGACCCAGTACTTC. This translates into CASSSGTGVGETQYF.

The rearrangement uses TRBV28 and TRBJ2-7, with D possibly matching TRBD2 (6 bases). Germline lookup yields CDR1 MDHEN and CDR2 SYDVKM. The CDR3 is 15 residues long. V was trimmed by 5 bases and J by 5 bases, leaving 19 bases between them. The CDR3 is CASSPRGGAGDEQYF. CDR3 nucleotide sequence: TGTGCCAGCAGTCCTCGCGGCGGGGCCGGGGACGAGCAGTACTTC. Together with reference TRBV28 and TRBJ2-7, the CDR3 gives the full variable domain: DVKVTQSSRYLVKRTGEKVFLECVQDMDHENMFWYRQDPGLGLRLIYFSYDVKMKEKGDIPEGYSVSREKKERFSLILESASTNQTSMYLCASSPRGGAGDEQYFGPGTRLTVT.

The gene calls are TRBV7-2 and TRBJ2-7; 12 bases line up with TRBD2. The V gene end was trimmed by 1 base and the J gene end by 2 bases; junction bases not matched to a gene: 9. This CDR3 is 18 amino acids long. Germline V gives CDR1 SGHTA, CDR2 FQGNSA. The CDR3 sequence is CASSLGEGGLAGAYEQYF. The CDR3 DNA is TGTGCCAGCAGCTTAGGTGAGGGGGGACTAGCGGGTGCCTACGAGCAGTACTTC.

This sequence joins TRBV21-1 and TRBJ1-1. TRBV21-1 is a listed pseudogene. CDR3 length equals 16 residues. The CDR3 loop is CASRRGGGEGDTEAFF. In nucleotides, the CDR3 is TGTGCCAGCAGGAGGGGAGGGGGGGAAGGGGACACTGAAGCTTTCTTT.

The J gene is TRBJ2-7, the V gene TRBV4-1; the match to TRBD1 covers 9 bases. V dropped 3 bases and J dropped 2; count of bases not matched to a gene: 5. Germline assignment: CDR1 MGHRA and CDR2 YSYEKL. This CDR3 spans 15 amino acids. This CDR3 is CASSQPGQGTYEQYF. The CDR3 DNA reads TGCGCCAGCAGCCAGCCGGGACAGGGCACCTACGAGCAGTACTTC.

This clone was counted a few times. CDR3 residues: CAWTGGYGYTF. CDR3 bases: TGTGCCTGGACAGGCGGATATGGCTACACCTTC. V usage is TRBV30 and J usage is TRBJ1-2, with D unclear. The ends were cut back, 4 bases at V and 5 bases at J, with 8 bases in the middle. This CDR3 comprises 11 residues. CDR1 GTSNPN and CDR2 SVGIG come from the germline V gene (reference sequence).

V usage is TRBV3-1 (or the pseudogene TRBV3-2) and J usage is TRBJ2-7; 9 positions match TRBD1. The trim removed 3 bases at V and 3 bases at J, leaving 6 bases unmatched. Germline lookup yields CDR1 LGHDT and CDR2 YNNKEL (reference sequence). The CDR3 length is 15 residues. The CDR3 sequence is CASSQGSGQGYEQYF. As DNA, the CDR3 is TGTGCCAGCAGCCAGGGTTCGGGACAGGGCTACGAGCAGTACTTC.

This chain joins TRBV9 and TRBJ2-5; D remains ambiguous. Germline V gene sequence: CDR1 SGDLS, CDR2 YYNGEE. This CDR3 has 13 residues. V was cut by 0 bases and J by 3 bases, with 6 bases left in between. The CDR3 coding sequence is TGTGCCAGCAGCGTAGGGGCGGAAGAGACCCAGTACTTC. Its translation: CASSVGAEETQYF.

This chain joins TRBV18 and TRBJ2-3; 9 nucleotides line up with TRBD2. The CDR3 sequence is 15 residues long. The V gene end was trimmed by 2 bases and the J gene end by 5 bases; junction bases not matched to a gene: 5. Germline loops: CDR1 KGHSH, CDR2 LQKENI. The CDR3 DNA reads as TGTGCCAGCTCACCAGCGGGAGGGCCCGGAGATACGCAGTATTTT. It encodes CASSPAGGPGDTQYF.

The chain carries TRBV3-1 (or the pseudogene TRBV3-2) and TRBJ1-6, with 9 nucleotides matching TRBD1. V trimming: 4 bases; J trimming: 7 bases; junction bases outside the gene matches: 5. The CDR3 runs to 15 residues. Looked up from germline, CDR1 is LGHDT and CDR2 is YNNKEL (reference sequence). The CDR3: CASSPGQGRNSPLHF. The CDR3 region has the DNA TGTGCCAGCAGCCCAGGACAGGGGAGAAATTCACCCCTCCACTTT.

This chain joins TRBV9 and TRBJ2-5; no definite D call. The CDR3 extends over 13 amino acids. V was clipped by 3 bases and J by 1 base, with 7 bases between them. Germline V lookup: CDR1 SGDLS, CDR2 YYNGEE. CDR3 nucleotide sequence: TGTGCCAGCAGCGCCGAACCCCAAGAGACCCAGTACTTC. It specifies CASSAEPQETQYF.

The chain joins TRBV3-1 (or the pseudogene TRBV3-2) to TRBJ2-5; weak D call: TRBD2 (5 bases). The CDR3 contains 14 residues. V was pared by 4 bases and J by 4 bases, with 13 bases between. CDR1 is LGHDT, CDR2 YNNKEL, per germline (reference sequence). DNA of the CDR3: TGTGCCAGCAGCCCACGCCCCGAGGGAGAGACCCAGTACTTC. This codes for CASSPRPEGETQYF.

In DNA form, the CDR3 reads TGTGCCAGCAGCTTAGAAGTCGGGGAGCTGTTTTTT. Amino acids: CASSLEVGELFF. The chain joins TRBV7-2 to TRBJ2-2; D is ambiguous. V shed 1 base and J shed 7 bases, with 4 bases lying between them. From germline, CDR1 is SGHTA and CDR2 FQGNSA. This CDR3 is built from 12 residues.

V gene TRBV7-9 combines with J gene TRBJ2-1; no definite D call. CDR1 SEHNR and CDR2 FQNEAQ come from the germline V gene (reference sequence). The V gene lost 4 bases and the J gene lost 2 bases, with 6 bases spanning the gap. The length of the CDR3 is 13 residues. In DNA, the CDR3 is TGTGCCAGCAGCTCGATAACCTACAATGAGCAGTTCTTC. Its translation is CASSSITYNEQFF. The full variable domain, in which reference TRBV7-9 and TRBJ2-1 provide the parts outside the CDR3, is DTGVSQNPRHKITKRGQNVTFRCDPISEHNRLYWYRQTLGQGPEFLTYFQNEAQLEKSRLLSDRFSAERPKGSFSTLEIQRTEQGDSAMYLCASSSITYNEQFFGPGTRLTVL.

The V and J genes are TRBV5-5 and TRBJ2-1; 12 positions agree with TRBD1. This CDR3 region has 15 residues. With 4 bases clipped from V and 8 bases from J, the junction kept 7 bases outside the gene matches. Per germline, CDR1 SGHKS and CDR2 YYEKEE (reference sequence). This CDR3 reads CASSLWDRGRHEQFF. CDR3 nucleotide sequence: TGTGCCAGCAGCCTGTGGGACAGGGGGCGTCATGAGCAGTTCTTC. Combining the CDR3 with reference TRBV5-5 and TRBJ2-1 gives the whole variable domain DAGVTQSPTHLIKTRGQQVTLRCSPISGHKSVSWYQQVLGQGPQFIFQYYEKEERGRGNFPDRFSARQFPNYSSELNVNALLLGDSALYLCASSLWDRGRHEQFFGPGTRLTVL.

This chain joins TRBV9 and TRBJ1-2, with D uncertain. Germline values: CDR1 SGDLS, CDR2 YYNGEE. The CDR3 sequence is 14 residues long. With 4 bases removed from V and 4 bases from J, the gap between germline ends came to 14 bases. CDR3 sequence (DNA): TGTGCCAGCAGCTCAGACCCCCATTCCTATGGCTACACCTTC. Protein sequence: CASSSDPHSYGYTF.

Here the CDR3 reads CASGYRQMNTEAFF. For the CDR3, the DNA is TGTGCCAGCGGGTACAGGCAAATGAACACTGAAGCTTTCTTT. J is TRBJ1-1 and V is TRBV7-8, with D perhaps matching TRBD1 (5 bases). Germline V CDR1 and CDR2: SGHVS, FQNEAQ. The CDR3 has 14 amino acids. V was pared by 8 bases and J by 0 bases, with 13 bases between.

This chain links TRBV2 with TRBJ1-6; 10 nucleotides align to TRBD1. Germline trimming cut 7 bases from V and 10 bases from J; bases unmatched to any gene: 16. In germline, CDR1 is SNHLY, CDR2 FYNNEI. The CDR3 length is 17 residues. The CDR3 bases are TGTGCCAGCACCCCTCCCGGGACAGGGGCCCTCGGATCACCCCTCCACTTT. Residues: CASTPPGTGALGSPLHF.

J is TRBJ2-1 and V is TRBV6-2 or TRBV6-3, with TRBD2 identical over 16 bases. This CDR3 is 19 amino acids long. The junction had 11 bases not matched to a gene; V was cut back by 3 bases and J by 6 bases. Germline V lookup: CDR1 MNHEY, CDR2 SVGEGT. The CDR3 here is CASSYSLSGTSGRGNEQFF. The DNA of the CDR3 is TGTGCCAGCAGTTATTCCCTGTCCGGGACTAGCGGGAGGGGCAATGAGCAGTTCTTC.

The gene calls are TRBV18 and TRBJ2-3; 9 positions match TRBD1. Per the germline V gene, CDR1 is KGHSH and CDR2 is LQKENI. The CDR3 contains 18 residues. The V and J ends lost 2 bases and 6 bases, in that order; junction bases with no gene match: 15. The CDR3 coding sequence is TGTGCCAGCTCACCAAATCGGGCCCACAGGGGGCGAAAGGATACGCAGTATTTT. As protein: CASSPNRAHRGRKDTQYF.

The CDR3 sequence is CASSPGTGGTDTQYF. DNA of the CDR3: TGCGCCAGCAGCCCCGGGACAGGGGGCACAGATACGCAGTATTTT. This chain uses TRBV4-3 with TRBJ2-3; 10 bases are a match to TRBD1. J gave up 1 base and V 4 bases, and 2 bases lay outside the gene matches. CDR1 is LGHNA and CDR2 is YSLEER in the germline V gene. The CDR3 spans 15 residues.

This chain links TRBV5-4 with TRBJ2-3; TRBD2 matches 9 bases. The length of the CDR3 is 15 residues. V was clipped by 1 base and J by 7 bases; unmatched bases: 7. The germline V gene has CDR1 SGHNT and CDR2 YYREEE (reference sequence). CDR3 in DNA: TGTGCCAGCAGCTTGTCAGGTAGCGGGGGAAATACGCAGTATTTT. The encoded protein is CASSLSGSGGNTQYF.